The following is a T cell receptor beta chain sequence with its context. These data come from a study of T cells in Graves' hyperthyroidism and ophthalmopathy. Patients aged 18 to 65 with hyperthyroidism were newly diagnosed, with duration under 2 months. Germline CDR1 WNHNN, CDR2 SYGVQD (reference sequence). Trimming removed 3 bases from V and 5 bases from J; junction bases left unmatched: 4. The CDR3 is made up of 15 amino acids. There were TCR beta CDR3 regions amplified from RNA transcripts. First-round RT-PCR of the TCR CDR3 relied on the HTBI primer set. TCRdb re-called the multiplex PCR reads with MiXCR, one entry per CDR3 protein. Of approximately 870,000 distinct CDR3 sequences in the sample, about two fifths were seen once.

This TCR was recovered from a man aged 18 to 29 with Graves' hyperthyroidism. Material for sequencing was blood. V and J are TRBV10-1 and TRBJ2-2; 9 bases are a match to TRBD1. The CDR3 is CASSERQGGTGELFF. CDR3 sequence (DNA): TGCGCCAGCAGTGAACGACAGGGGGGTACCGGGGAGCTGTTTTTT.